This is a list of T cell receptor beta chains from one sample in a study of T cells expressing NK-cell markers. One entry per CDR3 protein, without DNA, is what TCRdb gives after re-calling the 5' RACE reads. This listing includes 200,000 to 300,000 distinct CDR3 sequences. Specimen: blood T cells: a sorted CD56 or NKG2C T cell subset, CD4+ or CD8+ T cells, or bulk PBMC T cells (not recorded which). The receptors here all came from a man younger than 30 in good health. Each CDR3 is given with its conserved first and last residue. The order of the fields is CDR3 length, J gene, V gene, CDR3 protein.

13 | TRBJ1-1 | TRBV5-5 | CASNPGQPTEAFF
17 | TRBJ2-1 | TRBV6-1 | CASSASAGTGSYNEQFF
16 | TRBJ2-1 | TRBV3-1 | CASSRNRAGVSNEQFF
15 | TRBJ2-2 | TRBV12-3/TRBV12-4 | CASRTGLQNTGELFF
14 | TRBJ2-1 | TRBV10-1 | CASSESLAGGEQFF
13 | TRBJ2-1 | TRBV9 | CASSLSFVNEQFF
15 | TRBJ2-2 | TRBV12-3/TRBV12-4 | CASSEGQGVTGELFF
14 | TRBJ1-5 | TRBV2 | CASTGGNSNQPQHF
16 | TRBJ2-1 | TRBV20-1 | CSARVFTGRAYNEQFF
14 | TRBJ2-7 | TRBV7-8 | CASSLGTGFYEQYF
14 | TRBJ2-5 | TRBV5-1 | CASSGGTPQETQYF
12 | TRBJ1-6 | TRBV12-3/TRBV12-4 | CASSLTRGTLHF
14 | TRBJ2-7 | TRBV7-9 | CASSLPLLAGEQYF
18 | TRBJ2-2 | TRBV12-3/TRBV12-4 | CASSSLPGLAGGTGELFF
14 | TRBJ1-2 | TRBV10-3 | CAISGDKNNYGYTF
15 | TRBJ1-2 | TRBV5-1 | CASSPSGTGGGGYTF
15 | TRBJ1-6 | TRBV10-3 | CAISERVQGNSPLHF
14 | TRBJ2-3 | TRBV20-1 | CSARVHREPDTQYF
15 | TRBJ2-5 | TRBV5-4 | CASSLAAGRSETQYF
14 | TRBJ1-1 | TRBV25-1 | CASSEWVENTEAFF
15 | TRBJ2-6 | TRBV6-5 | CASSYRGSGANVLTF
16 | TRBJ2-1 | TRBV5-4 | CASSFGTGGMHNEQFF
15 | TRBJ1-5 | TRBV30 | CAWRPQGGSGQPQHF